Listed here are 18 T cell receptor beta chains from one sample, sequenced in a study of early stage breast cancer tumors. Repertoires were generated with immunoSEQ multiplex PCR, while TCRdb's copy carries only in-frame clones and drops some. The sample shows just over 70,000 clones, more than 60% of them seen only once. The specimen was blood. The receptors stem from a person aged 55 to 70 with breast cancer.

The chain carries TRBV4-2 and TRBJ2-3; unclear D gene. The CDR3 runs 11 residues. Trimming removed 6 bases at V and 4 bases at J, with 5 bases between. Germline CDR1 reads LGHNA; CDR2 reads YNFKEQ. The CDR3 coding sequence is TGTGCCAGCAGAGGATCAGATACGCAGTATTTT. Its protein product is CASRGSDTQYF.

The chain carries TRBV19 and TRBJ2-7; TRBD1 matches at 9 bases. Germline trimming cut 3 bases from V and 7 bases from J; bases unmatched to any gene: 4. The CDR3 consists of 13 residues. Germline V gives CDR1 LNHDA, CDR2 SQIVND (reference sequence). The CDR3 reads CASSIGTGSEQYF. The CDR3 DNA reads as TGTGCCAGTAGTATTGGGACAGGGAGTGAGCAGTACTTC.

This clone has just a few counts. This chain connects TRBV28 to TRBJ2-7, with D possibly TRBD2 on 5 matching bases. The CDR3 consists of 13 residues. Trimming left V 6 bases short and J 3 bases short, with 12 bases between. CDR1 MDHEN and CDR2 SYDVKM come from the germline V gene. In nucleotides, the CDR3 is TGTGCCAGCAGCTCCACCGGGAACTACGAGCAGTACTTC. This gives the protein CASSSTGNYEQYF.

The chain joins TRBV5-1 to TRBJ1-3, with D tentatively TRBD1 (5 bases). There are 17 residues in the CDR3. Looked up from germline, CDR1 is SGHRS and CDR2 is YFSETQ. V lost 4 bases to trimming and J lost 0 bases, with 17 bases between them. The CDR3 DNA reads as TGCGCCAGCAGCGGAGGTGGTTTCAGGGACTCTGGAAACACCATATATTTT. Its translation: CASSGGGFRDSGNTIYF.

There are a few counts of this clone. The rearrangement joins TRBV2 to TRBJ2-7, with D perhaps matching TRBD1 (6 bases). The CDR3 is 13 amino acids. Germline loops: CDR1 SNHLY, CDR2 FYNNEI. V lost 4 bases, J lost 3 bases, and 10 bases lay in between. CDR3 in amino acids: CASSGQAIYEQYF. The CDR3 DNA is TGTGCCAGCAGTGGACAGGCGATCTACGAGCAGTACTTC.

This sequence joins TRBV5-6 and TRBJ2-2; 11 bases are a match to TRBD2. Germline values: CDR1 SGHDT, CDR2 YYEEEE. CDR3 size: 17 residues. The V gene end was trimmed by 4 bases and the J gene end by 0 bases; junction bases not matched to a gene: 5. The CDR3 sequence: CASSLGTSGANTGELFF. In DNA form, the CDR3 reads TGTGCCAGCAGCCTAGGGACTAGCGGAGCGAACACCGGGGAGCTGTTTTTT.

The chain is built from TRBV18 and TRBJ2-7, with 7 nucleotides matching TRBD2. J lost 3 bases, V lost 4 bases, and 6 bases had no gene match. CDR3 length equals 14 residues. The germline V gene encodes CDR1 KGHSH and CDR2 LQKENI. CDR3 protein: CASSLTSANYEQYF. The CDR3 bases are TGTGCCAGCTCACTAACTAGCGCGAACTACGAGCAGTACTTC.

The chain recombines TRBV4-2 with TRBJ2-5, with 14 bases lining up with TRBD2. Losses at the gene ends were 3 bases for V and 3 bases for J; bases not matched to a gene: 0. Germline CDR1 is LGHNA and CDR2 is YNFKEQ. The CDR3 covers 15 residues. DNA of the CDR3: TGTGCCAGCAGCCAGGGACTAGCGGGGGAAGAGACCCAGTACTTC. Its translation is CASSQGLAGEETQYF.

The chain has TRBV10-3 and TRBJ2-5; D may be TRBD1 or TRBD2 (5 bases each). The V gene lost 8 bases and the J gene lost 1 base, with 11 bases spanning the gap. The CDR3 is 13 residues long. Germline V gene lookup returns CDR1 ENHRY and CDR2 SYGVKD. Written as DNA, the CDR3 is TGTGCCATCGGACCAGGGACCCAAGAGACCCAGTACTTC. It specifies CAIGPGTQETQYF.

This chain links TRBV6-5 with TRBJ1-2; 10 bases map to TRBD1. In germline, CDR1 is MNHEY, CDR2 SVGAGI. Trimming at V came to 6 bases and at J to 4 bases, leaving 5 bases not matched to a gene. This CDR3 contains 14 residues. The DNA for the CDR3 is TGTGCCAGCAGGGCGGACAGGGGGGGCTATGGCTACACCTTC. It specifies CASRADRGGYGYTF.

The genes are TRBV5-1 and TRBJ2-5; TRBD1 aligns across 7 bases. CDR1 is SGHRS, CDR2 YFSETQ, per germline. The CDR3 runs to 15 residues. The J segment lost 6 bases and the V segment lost 4 bases, leaving 12 bases of the junction unmatched. The CDR3 DNA is TGCGCCAGCAGCACCGGGACAGTGGGTACTCAGACCCAGTACTTC. Its translation: CASSTGTVGTQTQYF. Variable domain in full (rest from reference TRBV5-1 and TRBJ2-5): KAGVTQTPRYLIKTRGQQVTLSCSPISGHRSVSWYQQTPGQGLQFLFEYFSETQRNKGNFPGRFSGRQFSNSRSEMNVSTLELGDSALYLCASSTGTVGTQTQYFGPGTRLLVL.

The rearrangement uses TRBV7-9 and TRBJ2-5; D is unclear. V shed 5 bases and J shed 1 base, with 11 bases lying between them. The V gene's germline CDR1 is SEHNR and CDR2 FQNEAQ (reference sequence). The CDR3 has 14 amino acids. This chain's CDR3 is CASSPTQVQETQYF. The CDR3 DNA reads TGTGCCAGCAGCCCAACCCAGGTCCAAGAGACCCAGTACTTC.

The CDR3 DNA reads as TGTGCCAGCAGCTTTCAACCAAACACTGAAGCTTTCTTT. Translating gives CASSFQPNTEAFF. The chain couples TRBV7-3 to TRBJ1-1; D unclear. Germline V gene lookup returns CDR1 SGHTA and CDR2 FQGTGA. Deletions cut 3 bases from V and 2 bases from J, with 7 bases between. This CDR3 comprises 13 residues.

Only one count was recorded for this clone. This rearrangement joins TRBV19 to TRBJ2-1; 7 nucleotides align to TRBD2. Germline CDR1 is LNHDA and CDR2 is SQIVND (reference sequence). Losses at the gene ends were 4 bases for V and 5 bases for J; bases not matched to a gene: 5. CDR3 size: 14 residues. DNA of the CDR3: TGTGCCAGTAGTACCGTAGCGGGTCACAATGAGCAGTTCTTC. Protein product: CASSTVAGHNEQFF.

This chain links TRBV25-1 with TRBJ1-4, with D uncertain. CDR3 length: 17 amino acids. Germline V CDR1 and CDR2: MGHDK, SYGVNS. Trimming took 1 base from V and 5 from J, leaving 17 bases between them. The CDR3 nucleotides read TGTGCCAGCAGTGAATCAAGGATTGGGTTGGGAAATGAAAAACTGTTTTTT. Translated, it gives CASSESRIGLGNEKLFF.

The rearrangement joins TRBV7-2 to TRBJ1-1; D perhaps matches TRBD1 (6 bases). CDR1 is SGHTA and CDR2 is FQGNSA in the germline V gene. The V end lost 7 bases, the J end lost 2 bases, and 17 bases lay between the germline ends. The CDR3 consists of 15 residues. The DNA of the CDR3 is TGTGCCAGCACAAACCGGCAGGGGTCCAACACTGAAGCTTTCTTT. It is translated as CASTNRQGSNTEAFF.

This chain links TRBV18 with TRBJ1-2; D possibly corresponds to TRBD1 (5 bases). The V end was cut by 6 bases, the J end by 5 bases, with 22 bases between. CDR1 is KGHSH, CDR2 LQKENI, per germline. This CDR3 is built from 16 residues. Here the CDR3 DNA reads TGTGCCAGCTCCCAAGCTTCTCCGGGACGGGTTTATGGCTACACCTTC. Residues: CASSQASPGRVYGYTF.

V gene TRBV5-5 combines with J gene TRBJ2-1; TRBD1 agrees at 10 bases. The V gene end was trimmed by 4 bases and the J gene end by 8 bases; junction bases not matched to a gene: 9. Germline lookup yields CDR1 SGHKS and CDR2 YYEKEE (reference sequence). The CDR3 is made up of 15 amino acids. The CDR3 loop is CASSLTGTGEYEQFF. For the CDR3, the DNA is TGTGCCAGCAGCCTTACTGGGACAGGGGAATATGAGCAGTTCTTC.